Shown below are 24 T cell receptor beta chains from a single sample sequenced in a study of human T cells and chemical hapten exposure. Via MiXCR, TCRdb re-called the RACE reads, giving one row per CDR3 protein. The sample holds some 380,000 distinct CDR3 sequences, approximately 4.4% seen once. Regarding time point: patch test 1, 2 weeks after DPC sensitization. Treatment reported: therapeutic diphenylcyclopropenone sensitization with weekly scalp DPC. The sequenced sample was whole blood, obtained in connection with sensitization to the hapten diphenylcyclopropenone (DPC). Source of these receptors: a woman aged 45-65 years with alopecia areata. Some clones in this sample may be carry-over from other donors' samples.

The chain has TRBV12-3 or TRBV12-4 and TRBJ1-6; a possible D gene is TRBD1 (5 bases). This CDR3 is 14 amino acids long. V was cut by 10 bases and J by 5 bases, with 15 bases left in between. CDR3 DNA: TGTGCCACCAAGGCCCCCAGGGATAATTCACCCCTCCACTTT. Its translation is CATKAPRDNSPLHF.

This clonotype was counted ten times or more. Since the CDR3 does not end with the conserved phenylalanine or tryptophan, this likely comes from a read error. The limits of the CDR3 on the DNA are not certain, so only TCRdb's listed CDR3 is given. This chain connects TRBV29-1 to TRBJ2-5; the table's D call, TRBD1, was not checked against the DNA. The germline V gene has CDR1 SQVTM and CDR2 ANQGSEA. Counting both end residues, the CDR3 totals 11 amino acids. Here the CDR3 reads CSFGTGPQTHL.

This clonotype appeared many times. The J gene is TRBJ2-7, the V gene TRBV5-1; TRBD2 aligns across 10 bases. This CDR3 contains 16 residues. The junction had 9 bases not matched to a gene; V was cut back by 4 bases and J by 2 bases. Germline values: CDR1 SGHRS, CDR2 YFSETQ. The CDR3 protein is CASSEHQREGAYEQYF. The CDR3 coding sequence is TGCGCCAGCAGCGAACACCAGCGGGAGGGTGCCTACGAGCAGTACTTC.

The sample holds many counts of this clonotype. This rearrangement joins TRBV28 to TRBJ1-6; D gene uncertain. Between the trimmed V and J ends, which lost 5 bases and 1 base, there was a span of 9 bases. CDR1 is MDHEN, CDR2 SYDVKM, per germline. The CDR3 covers 15 residues. CDR3 in amino acids: CASSLRISYNSPLHF. The DNA for the CDR3 is TGTGCCAGCAGTCTCAGAATTTCCTATAATTCACCCCTCCACTTT.

This clonotype appeared a few times. The gene calls are TRBV12-3 or TRBV12-4 and TRBJ2-7; TRBD1 matches at 10 bases. The CDR3 is 15 amino acids. With 1 base clipped from V and 4 bases from J, the junction kept 4 bases outside the gene matches. The DNA of the CDR3 is TGTGCCAGCAGTTTAGAGACAGGGGGCGATTACGAGCAGTACTTC. Translation: CASSLETGGDYEQYF.

The gene calls are TRBV20-1 and TRBJ2-3; TRBD2 agrees at 9 bases. Trimming cost V 3 bases and J 2 bases; bases outside gene matches: 3. The CDR3 consists of 14 residues. CDR1 and CDR2 (germline): DFQATT, SNEGSKA (reference sequence). The CDR3 sequence is CSASGGGDTDTQYF. CDR3 sequence (DNA): TGCAGTGCTAGTGGCGGGGGGGACACAGATACGCAGTATTTT.

This clonotype has at least ten counts. This sequence joins TRBV10-3 and TRBJ2-3, with TRBD2 identical over 9 bases. Trimming took 3 bases from V and 1 from J; bases not matched to a gene: 2. CDR1 ENHRY and CDR2 SYGVKD come from the germline V gene. The CDR3 spans 15 residues. CDR3 nucleotides: TGTGCCATCAGTGATATAGCGGGGGGCACAGATACGCAGTATTTT. Amino acids: CAISDIAGGTDTQYF.

The table lists this clonotype with a few counts. The genes are TRBV5-1 and TRBJ2-7; D might be TRBD1 (6 bases). Per the germline V gene, CDR1 is SGHRS and CDR2 is YFSETQ. CDR3 length equals 14 residues. V gave up 0 bases and J gave up 5 bases, with 12 bases separating them. The CDR3 nucleotides read TGCGCCAGCAGCTTGGACAGGGCCGAGAACGAGCAGTACTTC. This encodes CASSLDRAENEQYF.

This clonotype has a handful of counts. The CDR3 DNA is TGTGCCATCGGTCCAGGGGATACGCAGTATTTT. The encoded protein is CAIGPGDTQYF. This chain connects TRBV10-3 to TRBJ2-3, with D possibly TRBD1 on 5 matching bases. This CDR3 comprises 11 residues. V was pared by 8 bases and J by 6 bases, with 9 bases between. CDR1 is ENHRY, CDR2 SYGVKD, per germline.

This clonotype was seen repeatedly, ten times or more. The chain recombines TRBV20-1 with TRBJ2-3, with D perhaps TRBD2 (7 bases). CDR3 length: 13 amino acids. Trimming pared 6 bases from V and 5 bases from J, leaving 15 bases between. Germline V gene sequence: CDR1 DFQATT, CDR2 SNEGSKA (reference sequence). CDR3 protein: CSARGGLRDTQYF. The DNA of the CDR3 is TGCAGTGCAAGGGGGGGCCTCAGAGATACGCAGTATTTT.

This clonotype was recorded at least ten times. The V gene is TRBV9, the J gene TRBJ2-3; 7 bases are shared with TRBD2. V was clipped by 2 bases and J by 0 bases; unmatched bases: 0. Germline V gene data show CDR1 as SGDLS and CDR2 as YYNGEE. The CDR3 has 14 residues. The CDR3 nucleotides are TGTGCCAGCAGCGTTAGCGGGAGCACAGATACGCAGTATTTT. Its protein is CASSVSGSTDTQYF.

This clonotype was seen ten or more times. In DNA form, the CDR3 reads TGTGCCAGCAGCTACTCCGAGGACATGGGTGAAAAACTGTTTTTT. Translation gives CASSYSEDMGEKLFF. The V call is TRBV4-2, the J call TRBJ1-4, with D possibly matching TRBD1 (5 bases). V lost 5 bases and J lost 7, with 17 bases in between. Germline-derived CDR1 and CDR2 are LGHNA and YNFKEQ. The CDR3 consists of 15 residues.

This chain connects TRBV29-1 to TRBJ2-3; D is undetermined. The CDR3 spans 15 residues. The germline V gene encodes CDR1 SQVTM and CDR2 ANQGSEA. V was clipped by 5 bases and J by 4 bases, with 19 bases between them. The CDR3 nucleotides read TGCAGCGTTAGGAAAGGCAGTATCGTCCCAGATACGCAGTATTTT. This sequence encodes CSVRKGSIVPDTQYF.

The chain is built from TRBV12-3 or TRBV12-4 and TRBJ2-1; TRBD2 matches 10 bases. The CDR3 spans 14 residues. The V gene end was trimmed by 6 bases and the J gene end by 9 bases; junction bases not matched to a gene: 8. CDR3 nucleotides: TGTGCCAGCAGACTCTTAGCGGGGGGACGTGAGCAGTTCTTC. Translation: CASRLLAGGREQFF.

This clonotype came up a few times. The chain uses TRBV20-1 and TRBJ1-3; tentative D call: TRBD1 (5 bases). The ends were cut back, 6 bases at V and 0 bases at J, with 12 bases in the middle. This CDR3 is 14 amino acids long. Germline CDR1 and CDR2: DFQATT and SNEGSKA (reference sequence). This CDR3 reads CSAIGHISGNTIYF. CDR3 nucleotides: TGCAGTGCCATAGGACATATCTCTGGAAACACCATATATTTT.

This clonotype was counted between two and nine times. The chain has TRBV3-1 and TRBJ1-5; D unresolved. CDR3 size: 13 residues. Looked up from germline, CDR1 is LGHDT and CDR2 is YNNKEL (reference sequence). The V gene lost 2 bases and the J gene lost 7 bases, with 9 bases spanning the gap. CDR3 loop: CASSQQAWQPQHF. The CDR3 nucleotides read TGTGCCAGCAGCCAACAGGCATGGCAGCCCCAGCATTTT. Looking up the rest from reference TRBV3-1 and TRBJ1-5 gives the full variable domain: DTAVSQTPKYLVTQMGNDKSIKCEQNLGHDTMYWYKQDSKKFLKIMFSYNNKELIINETVPNRFSPKSPDKAHLNLHINSLELGDSAVYFCASSQQAWQPQHFGDGTRLSIL.

The V and J genes are TRBV5-1 and TRBJ2-1, with TRBD2 matching 8 bases. The CDR3 extends over 14 amino acids. Germline CDR1 SGHRS, CDR2 YFSETQ. V trimming: 9 bases; J trimming: 7 bases; junction bases outside the gene matches: 12. This CDR3 is CATGLSGGPNEQFF. Here the CDR3 DNA reads TGCGCCACCGGCCTTTCGGGGGGGCCAAATGAGCAGTTCTTC.

This clonotype was recorded a few times. This chain links TRBV7-2 with TRBJ2-3; D is ambiguous. Per the germline V gene, CDR1 is SGHTA and CDR2 is FQGNSA. V lost 0 bases to trimming and J lost 4 bases, with 14 bases between them. The CDR3 contains 16 residues. The CDR3 nucleotides read TGTGCCAGCAGCTTAGCCATGCCAGGTAGTGCAGATACGCAGTATTTT. It is translated as CASSLAMPGSADTQYF.

This clonotype showed up many times. The chain employs TRBV12-3 or TRBV12-4 and TRBJ2-1, with D perhaps matching TRBD1 or TRBD2 (6 bases each). Trimming removed 5 bases at V and 5 bases at J, with 13 bases between. This CDR3 comprises 14 residues. The CDR3 is CASSDWRGDNEQFF. The DNA for the CDR3 is TGTGCCAGCAGTGATTGGAGGGGGGACAATGAGCAGTTCTTC.

The chain recombines TRBV7-9 with TRBJ2-5; TRBD2 is a possible D gene (5 bases). V lost 6 bases to trimming and J lost 10 bases, with 12 bases between them. The CDR3 covers 11 residues. Germline V CDR1 and CDR2: SEHNR, FQNEAQ (reference sequence). The CDR3 region has the DNA TGTGCCAGCAGTCCAGGTCGGGACCAGTACTTC. Its translation: CASSPGRDQYF.

On this clonotype itself: Just one base apart from a much larger clone, this may be a read error. The V and J genes are TRBV6-5 and TRBJ2-2, with a weak D call TRBD1 (5 bases). The germline V and J ends were trimmed by 6 bases and 4 bases, with 12 bases remaining between them. The CDR3 contains 14 residues. Germline CDR1 MNHEY, CDR2 SVGAGI. In DNA form, the CDR3 reads TGTGCCAGCAGGAGCAGGGTGGGCACCGGGGAGCTGTTTTTT. Translating it yields CASRSRVGTGELFF.

The chain links TRBV7-9 to TRBJ2-1; the D is unclear. Germline CDR1 reads SEHNR; CDR2 reads FQNEAQ (reference sequence). The V and J ends lost 11 bases and 0 bases respectively, with 2 bases between them. This CDR3 comprises 10 residues. CDR3 loop: CALSYNEQFF. In nucleotides, the CDR3 is TGTGCCCTCTCCTACAATGAGCAGTTCTTC.

This clonotype was counted at least ten times. The rearrangement joins TRBV6-1 to TRBJ1-3; TRBD1 might be the D (6 bases). The CDR3 spans 13 residues. CDR1 is MNHNS, CDR2 SASEGT, per germline. Trimming pared 9 bases from V and 3 bases from J, leaving 12 bases between. The DNA of the CDR3 is TGTGCCAGTGGGGGGCCAGGTGGAAACACCATATATTTT. Residues: CASGGPGGNTIYF.

V is TRBV11-2 and J is TRBJ1-1; D remains unclear. The length of the CDR3 is 15 residues. CDR1 is SGHAT, CDR2 FQNNGV, per germline. Trimming stripped 1 base from V and 1 base from J, with 10 bases between. The CDR3 is CASSLAQVSNTEAFF. In DNA form, the CDR3 reads TGTGCCAGCAGCTTAGCCCAGGTCTCGAACACTGAAGCTTTCTTT.